The 32 T cell receptor beta chains below were found in one sample sequenced in a study of blood T cell repertoires in COVID-19. Profiled with immunoSEQ multiplex PCR; TCRdb holds only in-frame clones, not every one. The sample has 400,000 to 550,000 clones, roughly 85% seen once. Sample: PBMCs or T cells enriched from blood (not recorded which). All receptors derive from a woman younger than 30 with acute COVID-19.

J is TRBJ2-7 and V is TRBV5-6; D perhaps matches TRBD2 (5 bases). The V gene lost 1 base and the J gene lost 2 bases, with 10 bases spanning the gap. The germline gives CDR1 SGHDT, CDR2 YYEEEE. The CDR3 length is 14 residues. The CDR3 DNA sequence: TGTGCCAGCAGCTTGCGATCCGGGGCCTACGAGCAGTACTTC. Translation: CASSLRSGAYEQYF.

This clone was counted between two and nine times. J is TRBJ1-6 and V is TRBV5-1; 11 bases line up with TRBD1. The V gene end was trimmed by 4 bases and the J gene end by 8 bases; junction bases not matched to a gene: 2. The CDR3 runs to 14 residues. CDR1 and CDR2 from the germline V gene are SGHRS and YFSETQ. The CDR3 DNA reads TGCGCCAGCAGCAAGGGACAGGGGGATTCACCCCTCCACTTT. Protein: CASSKGQGDSPLHF.

This chain connects TRBV7-3 to TRBJ2-2; the D gene is possibly TRBD2 (5 bases). The V end was cut by 3 bases, the J end by 2 bases, with 10 bases between. Germline CDR1 SGHTA, CDR2 FQGTGA. CDR3 length: 15 residues. CDR3 DNA sequence: TGTGCCAGCAGCTTGGGCGGGCGCAACACCGGGGAGCTGTTTTTT. This gives the protein CASSLGGRNTGELFF.

The chain recombines TRBV19 with TRBJ2-6, with D unclear. Trimming cost V 9 bases and J 4 bases, with 7 bases left between them. CDR1 and CDR2 (germline): LNHDA, SQIVND (reference sequence). This CDR3 is built from 12 residues. In DNA, the CDR3 is TGTGCCAGCATGTCCGGGGCCAACGTCCTGACTTTC. This sequence encodes CASMSGANVLTF.

J is TRBJ2-1 and V is TRBV29-1; D is uncertain. The CDR3 is made up of 13 amino acids. CDR1 is SQVTM, CDR2 ANQGSEA, per germline. V lost 4 bases and J 6 bases, leaving 13 bases between the germline ends. The CDR3 region is CSVVEAWANEQFF. DNA of the CDR3: TGCAGCGTTGTAGAGGCATGGGCCAATGAGCAGTTCTTC.

The gene calls are TRBV6-1 and TRBJ2-7; the D gene is possibly TRBD1 (5 bases). This CDR3 is built from 14 residues. V was cut by 3 bases and J by 0 bases, with 9 bases left in between. Germline loops: CDR1 MNHNS, CDR2 SASEGT. The CDR3 coding sequence is TGTGCCAGCAGTGACAGGGCCAGCTCCTACGAGCAGTACTTC. It specifies CASSDRASSYEQYF.

J is TRBJ2-7 and V is TRBV6-1; tentative D call: TRBD1 (5 bases). Trimming shortened V by 2 bases and J by 7 bases, and 9 bases separated the two germline ends. Germline V gives CDR1 MNHNS, CDR2 SASEGT. This CDR3 is 12 amino acids long. The CDR3 region has the DNA TGTGCCAGCAGTGAACAGGGAAGAGAGCAGTACTTC. Protein: CASSEQGREQYF.

This chain connects TRBV9 to TRBJ1-2; D possibly corresponds to TRBD1 (5 bases). The V and J ends lost 4 bases and 6 bases respectively, with 10 bases between them. Germline CDR1 and CDR2: SGDLS and YYNGEE. The CDR3 is 12 amino acids. The CDR3 spells CASSTRVDGYTF. The CDR3 coding sequence is TGTGCCAGCAGCACCAGGGTAGATGGCTACACCTTC.

The chain carries TRBV10-1 and TRBJ2-1; TRBD1 matches at 10 bases. Losses at the gene ends were 6 bases for V and 7 bases for J; bases not matched to a gene: 3. The CDR3 has 13 residues. Germline values: CDR1 WNHNN, CDR2 SYGVQD (reference sequence). The CDR3 loop reads CASRDRGGNEQFF. The CDR3 DNA follows: TGCGCCAGCAGGGACAGGGGGGGGAATGAGCAGTTCTTC.

The J gene is TRBJ2-2, the V gene TRBV7-3, with 9 bases lining up with TRBD2. J lost 6 bases, V lost 1 base, and 6 bases had no gene match. The germline V gene encodes CDR1 SGHTA and CDR2 FQGTGA. The CDR3 covers 16 residues. The CDR3 loop is CASSLIAIAGAGELFF. CDR3 sequence (DNA): TGTGCCAGCAGCTTAATTGCGATAGCGGGGGCCGGGGAGCTGTTTTTT.

V gene TRBV19 combines with J gene TRBJ2-7, with TRBD2 matching 10 bases. The germline V gene has CDR1 LNHDA and CDR2 SQIVND (reference sequence). The V gene end was trimmed by 3 bases and the J gene end by 6 bases; junction bases not matched to a gene: 8. The CDR3 is 15 residues long. DNA for the CDR3: TGTGCCAGTAGTATGCAAGCGGGGGGGGATTTCGAGCAGTACTTC. Translated: CASSMQAGGDFEQYF.

The V and J genes are TRBV2 and TRBJ1-2; perhaps TRBD1 as D (5 bases). CDR3 length: 12 amino acids. The germline gives CDR1 SNHLY, CDR2 FYNNEI. Trimming took off 11 bases at V and 8 bases at J, with 18 bases between the two ends. The CDR3 bases are TGTGCCGGGACGGGGGACTTGGTAGGCTACACCTTC. Translation gives CAGTGDLVGYTF.

V gene TRBV7-2 combines with J gene TRBJ1-1; 7 bases fit TRBD1. V lost 6 bases to trimming and J lost 5 bases; unmatched junction nucleotides: 9. This CDR3 region has 14 residues. Germline V gene lookup returns CDR1 SGHTA and CDR2 FQGNSA. CDR3 DNA sequence: TGTGCCAGCAGGAACAGGGGCCAGGGGACTGAAGCTTTCTTT. It yields the protein CASRNRGQGTEAFF.

V is TRBV5-1 and J is TRBJ2-3, with D perhaps TRBD2 (5 bases). V lost 0 bases, J lost 5 bases, and 10 bases lay in between. Germline CDR1 and CDR2: SGHRS and YFSETQ. The CDR3 is 14 residues long. The CDR3 here is CASSLVLGRDTQYF. The CDR3 DNA sequence: TGCGCCAGCAGCTTGGTCTTAGGGAGAGATACGCAGTATTTT.

This clone has just a few counts. The J gene is TRBJ1-4, the V gene TRBV27, with a weak D call TRBD1 (5 bases). CDR1 is MNHEY and CDR2 is SMNVEV in the germline V gene (reference sequence). The CDR3 contains 14 residues. Deletions cut 3 bases from V and 3 bases from J, with 8 bases between. The CDR3 region is CASSFGGSNEKLFF. Here the CDR3 DNA reads TGTGCCAGCAGTTTCGGGGGTTCTAATGAAAAACTGTTTTTT.

In its sample, this clone was seen a few times. The rearrangement links TRBV29-1 to TRBJ2-3; maybe TRBD1 (5 bases). The CDR3 is 16 amino acids. V was clipped by 5 bases and J by 1 base, with 19 bases between them. From germline, CDR1 is SQVTM and CDR2 ANQGSEA. CDR3 nucleotide sequence: TGCAGCGTTCGCAGGGCCGGATTATGGGGCACAGATACGCAGTATTTT. It translates to CSVRRAGLWGTDTQYF.

The sample holds a few counts of this clone. This chain links TRBV6-5 with TRBJ2-3; TRBD1 might be the D (6 bases). The CDR3 has 14 amino acids. V dropped 6 bases and J dropped 6 bases, with 16 bases sitting between them. Per germline, CDR1 MNHEY and CDR2 SVGAGI. In DNA form, the CDR3 reads TGTGCCAGCAGGAGACAGGCCCACTCCGATACGCAGTATTTT. Amino acid sequence: CASRRQAHSDTQYF.

CDR3 sequence (DNA): TGTGCCAGCAGCTCCCCCCGGGGAAACACCGGGGAGCTGTTTTTT. Its translation: CASSSPRGNTGELFF. V is TRBV5-6 and J is TRBJ2-2; a weak D match, TRBD2 (5 bases). The germline V gene has CDR1 SGHDT and CDR2 YYEEEE. V lost 3 bases and J 2 bases, leaving 11 bases between the germline ends. This CDR3 is built from 15 residues.

V usage is TRBV2 and J usage is TRBJ1-5; TRBD1 might be the D (5 bases). The CDR3 sequence is 15 residues long. Trimming removed 1 base from V and 7 bases from J, with 14 bases in between. Germline CDR1 SNHLY, CDR2 FYNNEI. The CDR3 sequence: CASSEELGGKQPQHF. The CDR3 nucleotides are TGTGCCAGCAGTGAAGAGCTGGGGGGTAAGCAGCCCCAGCATTTT. Combining the CDR3 with reference TRBV2 and TRBJ1-5 gives the whole variable domain EPEVTQTPSHQVTQMGQEVILRCVPISNHLYFYWYRQILGQKVEFLVSFYNNEISEKSEIFDDQFSVERPDGSNFTLKIRSTKLEDSAMYFCASSEELGGKQPQHFGDGTRLSIL.

There are a few counts of this clone. The rearrangement links TRBV11-2 to TRBJ1-2; no reliable D call. The V gene lost 3 bases and the J gene lost 2 bases, with 7 bases spanning the gap. CDR3 length: 13 amino acids. The germline V gene encodes CDR1 SGHAT and CDR2 FQNNGV. CDR3 sequence: CASSFGENYGYTF. The CDR3 nucleotides are TGTGCCAGCAGCTTTGGAGAGAACTATGGCTACACCTTC.

In the case of this clone: A read error may account for a junction end that differs from germline. V usage is TRBV11-3 and J usage is TRBJ2-3, with D possibly TRBD2 on 6 matching bases. Germline V gene data show CDR1 as SGHNT and CDR2 as YENEEA. CDR3 length: 15 amino acids. CDR3 loop: CASSFSGDGTDTQYF. CDR3 DNA sequence: TGTGCCAGCAGCTTCTCGGGAGATGGCACGGATACGCAGTATTTT.

This chain connects TRBV14 to TRBJ1-3, with D uncertain. The germline V gene encodes CDR1 SGHDN and CDR2 FVKESK. This CDR3 has 12 amino acids. Trimming removed 1 base at V and 7 bases at J, with 5 bases between. The CDR3: CASSQVSNTIYF. The DNA of the CDR3 is TGTGCCAGCAGCCAAGTATCCAACACCATATATTTT.

This chain connects TRBV5-1 to TRBJ2-5; 9 bases align to TRBD1. The CDR3 covers 14 residues. Germline lookup yields CDR1 SGHRS and CDR2 YFSETQ. V lost 0 bases, J lost 5 bases, and 2 bases stayed unmatched. The CDR3 sequence is CASSLGQGVETQYF. CDR3 in DNA: TGCGCCAGCAGCTTGGGACAGGGGGTGGAGACCCAGTACTTC. Full variable domain (missing parts from reference TRBV5-1 and TRBJ2-5): KAGVTQTPRYLIKTRGQQVTLSCSPISGHRSVSWYQQTPGQGLQFLFEYFSETQRNKGNFPGRFSGRQFSNSRSEMNVSTLELGDSALYLCASSLGQGVETQYFGPGTRLLVL.

The chain uses TRBV19 and TRBJ2-7; TRBD2 matches at 8 bases. The V segment lost 4 bases and the J segment 0 bases; nucleotides outside the gene matches: 8. Per germline, CDR1 LNHDA and CDR2 SQIVND (reference sequence). There are 16 residues in the CDR3. The CDR3 protein is CASSTYGGAFSYEQYF. CDR3 in DNA: TGTGCCAGTAGTACCTACGGGGGGGCATTCTCCTACGAGCAGTACTTC. Filled out from reference TRBV19 and TRBJ2-7, the complete variable domain reads DGGITQSPKYLFRKEGQNVTLSCEQNLNHDAMYWYRQDPGQGLRLIYYSQIVNDFQKGDIAEGYSVSREKKESFPLTVTSAQKNPTAFYLCASSTYGGAFSYEQYFGPGTRLTVT.

This clone occurred many times. In nucleotides, the CDR3 is TGTGCCAGCAGCTTCCGGGACAGGGAAGAGGGCTCCTATAATTCACCCCTCCACTTT. Translating it yields CASSFRDREEGSYNSPLHF. The V and J genes are TRBV7-2 and TRBJ1-6, with 9 bases matching TRBD1. The CDR3 is made up of 19 amino acids. With V trimmed by 3 bases and J by 0 bases, 9 bases remained unmatched. CDR1 and CDR2 from the germline V gene are SGHTA and FQGNSA.

This clone has just one count. This chain uses TRBV4-3 with TRBJ2-6, with a weak D call TRBD1 (6 bases). The CDR3 length is 20 residues. The ends were cut back, 5 bases at V and 0 bases at J, with 23 bases in the middle. Germline CDR1 reads LGHNA; CDR2 reads YSLEER. CDR3 sequence: CASSRKALDRTYSGANVLTF. CDR3 in DNA: TGCGCCAGCAGCAGAAAAGCCCTCGACAGGACCTACTCTGGGGCCAACGTCCTGACTTTC.

V is TRBV10-3 and J is TRBJ2-7, with 11 bases fitting TRBD2. V lost 6 bases and J lost 2; bases outside the gene matches: 3. Germline V gives CDR1 ENHRY, CDR2 SYGVKD. The CDR3 sequence is 14 residues long. For the CDR3, the DNA is TGTGCCATCAGAGGGACTAGCGGAGCCTACGAGCAGTACTTC. Its translation: CAIRGTSGAYEQYF.

At least ten counts were recorded for this clone. The rearrangement joins TRBV4-3 to TRBJ2-7; possibly TRBD1 for D (6 bases). V dropped 4 bases and J dropped 1 base, with 11 bases sitting between them. Germline values: CDR1 LGHNA, CDR2 YSLEER. This CDR3 has 14 residues. The CDR3 is CASSRLQGSYEQYF. CDR3 nucleotide sequence: TGCGCCAGCAGCCGCTTACAGGGTTCCTACGAGCAGTACTTC.

The chain uses TRBV4-1 and TRBJ2-7, with TRBD1 matching 7 bases. V dropped 1 base and J dropped 3; count of bases not matched to a gene: 3. The CDR3 sequence is 14 residues long. Germline V gene sequence: CDR1 MGHRA, CDR2 YSYEKL. CDR3 region: CASSQADRVYEQYF. CDR3 coding DNA: TGCGCCAGCAGCCAAGCCGACAGGGTCTACGAGCAGTACTTC.

This chain links TRBV19 with TRBJ1-1; D is possibly TRBD1 (5 bases). Germline V gene lookup returns CDR1 LNHDA and CDR2 SQIVND (reference sequence). Deletions cut 7 bases from V and 0 bases from J, with 12 bases between. CDR3 length: 14 amino acids. CDR3 bases: TGTGCCAGTAAAGGGGAAGCCATGAACACTGAAGCTTTCTTT. Translation gives CASKGEAMNTEAFF. Full variable domain (rest looked up from reference TRBV19 and TRBJ1-1): DGGITQSPKYLFRKEGQNVTLSCEQNLNHDAMYWYRQDPGQGLRLIYYSQIVNDFQKGDIAEGYSVSREKKESFPLTVTSAQKNPTAFYLCASKGEAMNTEAFFGQGTRLTVV.

The rearrangement uses TRBV7-9 and TRBJ2-7, with TRBD1 identical over 9 bases. Germline-derived CDR1 and CDR2 are SEHNR and FQNEAQ (reference sequence). V trimming: 5 bases; J trimming: 1 base; junction bases outside the gene matches: 3. CDR3 length: 14 residues. The CDR3 sequence: CASSPDRGSYEQYF. CDR3 nucleotides: TGTGCCAGCAGCCCGGACAGGGGATCCTACGAGCAGTACTTC.

This clone appeared a few times. V and J are TRBV28 and TRBJ1-5, with TRBD1 matching 7 bases. The V gene's germline CDR1 is MDHEN and CDR2 SYDVKM. The CDR3 totals 13 residues. Unmatched junction bases numbered 1, after V lost 6 bases and J lost 2 bases. The chain's CDR3 is CASRDRGNQPQHF. The DNA for the CDR3 is TGTGCCAGCAGAGACAGGGGCAATCAGCCCCAGCATTTT.